This entry features one TCR beta chain sequence. This sequence may be a read error, since a much larger clone differs from it by one base. The source of the sample is a study of T cells after yellow fever vaccination. With 5 bases clipped from V and 4 bases from J, the junction kept 3 bases outside the gene matches. Germline CDR1 reads SGHTA; CDR2 reads FQGTGA. The CDR3 extends over 13 amino acids. MiXCR, applied by TCRdb to the 5' RACE reads, yields one record per CDR3 protein. The table lists about 240,000 distinct CDR3 sequences, about 7% of them singletons. The genes are TRBV7-3 and TRBJ2-5; 8 bases are a match to TRBD2. The source material was CD4+ T cells sorted from PBMCs, sampled 15 days after the yellow fever booster vaccination. The receptor comes from a man aged 25 to 40 who received the YFV17D yellow fever vaccine. DNA of the CDR3: TGTGCCAGCAGCCTTAGCGGGATAGAGACCCAGTACTTC. Residues: CASSLSGIETQYF.